The rows below give T cell receptor beta chains drawn from one sample of a study of human T cells and chemical hapten exposure. Each CDR3 protein is one row after TCRdb ran MiXCR on the RACE reads. The table has approximately 100,000 distinct CDR3 sequences, 9.5% to 12% seen once. The material was whole blood, obtained in connection with sensitization to the hapten diphenylcyclopropenone (DPC). These receptor sequences come from a woman aged 35 to 49 with alopecia areata. Some clones in this sample may be carry-over from other donors' samples. Both conserved end residues are part of each CDR3. A D gene is named only where the DNA matches it firmly. The listing skips clone size in some rows; elsewhere it reads once, few, many or a size class.

V gene	D gene	clone size	J gene	CDR3 DNA	CDR3 protein
TRBV4-1	.	many	TRBJ2-7	TGCGCCAGCAGCCAAACAGGATCCCTGGACTACGAGCAGTACTTC	CASSQTGSLDYEQYF
TRBV18	.	.	TRBJ2-1	TGTGCCAGCTCACCCCTGACTAGTTCCTCATCCAATGAGCAGTTCTTC	CASSPLTSSSSNEQFF
TRBV11-3	TRBD2	.	TRBJ2-7	TGTGCCAGCAGCCGGGGACTAGCGGGCGTTGACGAGCAGTACTTC	CASSRGLAGVDEQYF
TRBV3-1	.	.	TRBJ1-1	TGTGCCAGCAGCCCAGGGATTATAACTGAAGCTTTCTTT	CASSPGIITEAFF
TRBV15	.	few	TRBJ2-7	TGTGCCACCAGCAGACACACAGGGAACCACGAGCAGTACTTC	CATSRHTGNHEQYF
TRBV12-3/TRBV12-4	.	many	TRBJ1-2	TGTGCCAGCAGTCCCACCCGGGGGGCAGGCTATGGCTACACCTTC	CASSPTRGAGYGYTF
TRBV4-1	.	few	TRBJ2-7	TGCGCCAGCAGCCAAGACCCCGCGCAGATCTCCTACGAGCAGTACTTC	CASSQDPAQISYEQYF
TRBV28	.	many	TRBJ1-1	TGTGCCAGCAGTACCGGGGGGGCGACGAACACTGAAGCTTTCTTT	CASSTGGATNTEAFF
TRBV4-2	TRBD1	.	TRBJ1-2	TGTGCCAGCAGCCAGGCCGCCCGGACAGGGGGCTCTGGCTACACCTTC	CASSQAARTGGSGYTF
TRBV6-2/TRBV6-3	TRBD1	many	TRBJ1-5	TGTGCCAGCAGCGAAGACAGGGCATACAATCAGCCCCAGCATTTT	CASSEDRAYNQPQHF
TRBV18	.	few	TRBJ2-7	TGTGCCAGCTCACCATTATTAAGGGCTGGTGACGAGCAGTACTTC	CASSPLLRAGDEQYF
TRBV4-3	.	many	TRBJ1-2	TGCGCCAGCAGCCAAGCCGATTTGGACACGGATGGCTACACCTTC	CASSQADLDTDGYTF
TRBV3-1	.	.	TRBJ1-2	TGTGCCAGCAGCCATGGGACACGACCGATCTATGGCTACACCTTC	CASSHGTRPIYGYTF
TRBV4-2	.	.	TRBJ2-5	TGTGCCAGCAGCCAAGTCGGAGGAGGGGGGGAGGAGACCCAGTACTTC	CASSQVGGGGEETQYF
TRBV20-1	TRBD2	.	TRBJ2-2	TGCAGTGCTATCGGCCGGTCGCGGGAGGGCCGGACCGGGGAGCTGTTTTTT	CSAIGRSREGRTGELFF
TRBV5-1	TRBD1	.	TRBJ1-1	TGCGCCAGCAGCTTGAACAGGGGAGGTAACACTGAAGCTTTCTTT	CASSLNRGGNTEAFF
TRBV28	TRBD2	many	TRBJ2-3	TGTGCCAGCAGTCCTCCTAGCGGGAAACATTCAAGCACAGATACGCAGTATTTT	CASSPPSGKHSSTDTQYF
TRBV5-6	.	many	TRBJ1-6	TGTGCCAGCAGCTTTGAGAGGGTTTATAATTCACCCCTCCACTTT	CASSFERVYNSPLHF
TRBV11-2	TRBD1	.	TRBJ1-2	TGTGCCAGCAGCCCACAGGGGACCGATTATGGCTACACCTTC	CASSPQGTDYGYTF
TRBV7-8	TRBD2	many	TRBJ2-7	TGTGCCAGCACCCCTAGCGGGATCTCCTACGAGCAGTACTTC	CASTPSGISYEQYF
TRBV7-2	.	.	TRBJ2-7	TGTGCCAGCAGCTTAGTGGTGAGCGGAGATTACGAGCAGTACTTC	CASSLVVSGDYEQYF
TRBV20-1	.	.	TRBJ1-4	TGCAGTGCTAGACGCCAGGGTAATGAAAAACTGTTTTTT	CSARRQGNEKLFF
TRBV3-1	.	many	TRBJ2-3	TGTGCCAGCAGCCAAGATAGGGCGTCCCAGCAGTATTTT	CASSQDRASQQYF
TRBV3-1	.	.	TRBJ2-1	TGTGCCAGCAGCCAAACCCACGCGGCCCAGTTCTTC	CASSQTHAAQFF
TRBV7-2	.	.	TRBJ2-3	TGTGCCAGCAGCTCGCTTTTCGGGGGAGATACGCAGTATTTT	CASSSLFGGDTQYF
TRBV12-3/TRBV12-4	TRBD1	.	TRBJ1-4	TGTGCCAGCAGCCGATCGCCGGGACAGGTTAATGAAAAACTGTTTTTT	CASSRSPGQVNEKLFF
TRBV5-1	.	many	TRBJ2-5	TGCGCCAGCAGCTCGGGGACACCCAAAGAGACCCAGTACTTC	CASSSGTPKETQYF
TRBV7-9	.	many	TRBJ1-2	TGTGCCAGCAGCTTAGGAGGGCAAGGACAGAAATATGGCTACACCTTC	CASSLGGQGQKYGYTF
TRBV6-6	.	few	TRBJ1-2	TGTGCCAGCAGATCCGGGACAAGGTCTAACTATGGCTACACCTTC	CASRSGTRSNYGYTF